This TCR beta chain was sequenced during a study of blood T cell repertoires in COVID-19 (dated by TCRdb to about 2020). In the study overall: Collaborator samples came from the United States, Italy and Spain and covered acute and convalescent phases of COVID-19. The material from the prospective study consisted of cDNA or gDNA derived from T cells, B-cell-depleted T cells, or PBMCs. Deeply sampled blood TCRbeta repertoires from subjects exposed to, actively infected with, or recovered from COVID-19 were included in the dataset. The repertoires were released in a freely available public database meant as a resource for research on the immune response to SARS-CoV-2. The samples were drawn from the first 160 participants of the ongoing ImmuneRACE study and from over 950 subjects provided by 6 global collaborators. The sample metadata nearly always contained a de-identified subject ID, COVID-19 status, age in years and sex. Where HLA class I and class II types were available, the types were taken from metadata supplied by the sample provider, not from assay-based typing. General study outcomes and caveats: Clinical and demographic metadata were provided uncurated, with the amount varying by source and participant.

Collaborating institutions collected whole blood in K2EDTA tubes following their own protocols. For TCRbeta analysis, collaborators shipped samples in one of three forms: frozen whole blood, isolated PBMCs, or DNA extracted from either of those sample types. A remark on this clone: The antigen it recognizes is unknown. Base-call qualities are not available, and no considerably larger clone is one nucleotide away.

The CDR3 numbers 17 residues from cysteine through phenylalanine. Only CDR3 DNA remains: 51 bases, in frame from the first base. Reading the germline V gene (reference sequence) gives CDR1 MNHEY and CDR2 SMNVEV. At the junction V is shortened by 5 bases and J by 2 bases; bases outside the gene matches: 12. TCRbeta CDR3 regions were amplified from genomic DNA by means of the immunoSEQ Assay, a bias-controlled multiplex PCR. Turning to the authors' computational methods: Within the assay, amplification of reference gene primers was used to estimate how many nucleated cells each sample contained. Sequence reads were collapsed and filtered to measure the absolute abundance of every unique TCRbeta CDR3 rearrangement. For each sample, productive Simpson clonality was calculated by taking the square root of Simpson's diversity index across productive rearrangements. The table was pulled from immuneACCESS by TCRdb, which kept in-frame rearrangements only. Such tables lose some clones; where checked, under half of the loss comes from unresolved V genes, and the rest has no known cause. That table gives V, J and clone size, and the DNA gave D and trimming. In this sample the table shows 75,000 to 90,000 clones, 75% to 90% of which occur a single time. The ten top clones hold about 12% of the sample.

The source material was peripheral blood. This chain is built from TRBV27 and TRBJ1-3, and 7 bases in between align with TRBD1. The TCR sequence derives from a woman between 40 and 55 years old with active or convalescent COVID-19. The CDR3 protein is CASSPAAGRGPGNTIYF. The DNA sequence is given as TGTGCCAGCAGTCCCGCCGCCGGTAGGGGGCCTGGAAACACCATATATTTT.